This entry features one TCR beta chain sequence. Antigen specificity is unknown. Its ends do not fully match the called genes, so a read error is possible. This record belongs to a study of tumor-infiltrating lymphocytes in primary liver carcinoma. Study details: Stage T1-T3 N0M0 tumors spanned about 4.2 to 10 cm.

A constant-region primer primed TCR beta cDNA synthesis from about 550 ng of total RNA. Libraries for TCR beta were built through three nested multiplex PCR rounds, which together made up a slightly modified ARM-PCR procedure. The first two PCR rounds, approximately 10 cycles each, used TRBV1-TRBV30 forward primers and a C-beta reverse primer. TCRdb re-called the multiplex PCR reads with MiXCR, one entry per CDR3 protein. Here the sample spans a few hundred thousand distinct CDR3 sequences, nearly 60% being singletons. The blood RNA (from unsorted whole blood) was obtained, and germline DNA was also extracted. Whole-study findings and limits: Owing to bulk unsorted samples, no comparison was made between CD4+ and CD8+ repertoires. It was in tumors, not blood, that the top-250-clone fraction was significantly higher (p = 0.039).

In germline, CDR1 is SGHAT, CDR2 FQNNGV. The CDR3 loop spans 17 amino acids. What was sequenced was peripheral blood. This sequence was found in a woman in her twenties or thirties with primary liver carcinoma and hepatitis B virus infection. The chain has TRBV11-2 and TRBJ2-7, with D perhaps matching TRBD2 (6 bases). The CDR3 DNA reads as TGTACCAGCAGCTCTCTGGAGGGTGTTAAGGAGACCTACGAGCAGTACTTC. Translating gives CTSSSLEGVKETYEQYF.